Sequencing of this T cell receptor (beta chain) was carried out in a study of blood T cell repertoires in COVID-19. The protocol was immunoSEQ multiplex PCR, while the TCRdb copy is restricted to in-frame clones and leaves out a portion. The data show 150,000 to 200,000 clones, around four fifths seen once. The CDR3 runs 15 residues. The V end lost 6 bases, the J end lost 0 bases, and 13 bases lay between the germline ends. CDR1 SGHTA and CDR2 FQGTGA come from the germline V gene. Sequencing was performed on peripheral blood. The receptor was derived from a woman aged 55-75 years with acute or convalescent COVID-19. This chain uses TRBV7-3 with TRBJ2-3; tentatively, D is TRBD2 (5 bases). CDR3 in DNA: TGTGCCAGCAGTTTTGGGCGGGCTAGCACAGATACGCAGTATTTT. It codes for CASSFGRASTDTQYF.